Below are 31 T cell receptor beta chains sequenced from a single sample in a study of T cell responses to AZD1222 COVID-19 vaccine. Profiling relied on immunoSEQ multiplex PCR, and the TCRdb table lists in-frame clones only, not all of them. The sample lists 120,000 or so clones, just over 90% seen once, with around 7.2% in the top ten. The specimen comprised peripheral blood, sampled on day 0 of AZD1222 vaccination. These receptors were taken from an adult in good health.

This chain links TRBV4-2 with TRBJ2-7; 9 bases match TRBD2. V was clipped by 1 base and J by 4 bases; unmatched bases: 2. CDR1 is LGHNA and CDR2 is YNFKEQ in the germline V gene. CDR3 length: 14 residues. The CDR3 nucleotides are TGTGCCAGCAGCCAAGCACTAGCGGGTTACGAGCAGTACTTC. It translates to CASSQALAGYEQYF.

The V and J genes are TRBV7-9 and TRBJ2-1; the match to TRBD2 covers 14 bases. Germline values: CDR1 SEHNR, CDR2 FQNEAQ (reference sequence). J gave up 5 bases and V 4 bases, and 7 bases lay outside the gene matches. The CDR3 spans 17 residues. The CDR3 reads CASSSGGLAGDHNEQFF. The CDR3 region has the DNA TGTGCCAGCAGCTCCGGGGGACTAGCGGGAGATCACAATGAGCAGTTCTTC.

This chain links TRBV15 with TRBJ2-3, with TRBD2 matching 7 bases. The junction had 1 base not matched to a gene; V was cut back by 0 bases and J by 1 base. Germline CDR1 reads LNHNV; CDR2 reads YYDKDF (reference sequence). The CDR3 is 15 residues long. The DNA for the CDR3 is TGTGCCACCAGCAGAGATCGGGGGGGCACAGATACGCAGTATTTT. Translated, it gives CATSRDRGGTDTQYF.

V usage is TRBV10-2 and J usage is TRBJ1-5; D is uncertain. Trimming took 3 bases from V and 7 from J, leaving 10 bases between them. Germline V gene data show CDR1 as WSHSY and CDR2 as SAAADI. The CDR3 loop spans 13 amino acids. The CDR3 sequence is CASSDRWEQPQHF. In DNA form, the CDR3 reads TGCGCCAGCAGTGATCGATGGGAGCAGCCCCAGCATTTT.

The chain joins TRBV19 to TRBJ1-4; D remains unclear. The V and J ends lost 1 base and 2 bases respectively, with 8 bases between them. CDR3 length equals 15 residues. Germline V gene lookup returns CDR1 LNHDA and CDR2 SQIVND (reference sequence). The CDR3 region has the DNA TGTGCCAGTAGTATAGGAACGGTTACTAATGAAAAACTGTTTTTT. Amino acids: CASSIGTVTNEKLFF.

V usage is TRBV11-2 and J usage is TRBJ1-1; tentatively, D is TRBD1 (5 bases). Between the trimmed V and J ends, which lost 6 bases and 4 bases, there was a span of 15 bases. The germline CDR1 and CDR2 sequences are SGHAT and FQNNGV. CDR3 length equals 14 residues. The CDR3 sequence is CASSYQGSGTEAFF. In nucleotides, the CDR3 is TGTGCCAGCAGTTACCAGGGTTCGGGCACTGAAGCTTTCTTT.

The CDR3 coding sequence is TGTGCCAGCAGCACCCGACAGGGGAGAGCCAACTACGAGCAGTACTTC. Protein: CASSTRQGRANYEQYF. The chain links TRBV7-2 to TRBJ2-7, with 8 bases matching TRBD1. Germline trimming cut 5 bases from V and 3 bases from J; bases unmatched to any gene: 12. CDR1 is SGHTA and CDR2 is FQGNSA in the germline V gene. This CDR3 region has 16 residues. The full variable domain, its missing parts supplied by reference TRBV7-2 and TRBJ2-7, is GAGVSQSPSNKVTEKGKDVELRCDPISGHTALYWYRQSLGQGLEFLIYFQGNSAPDKSGLPSDRFSAERTGGSVSTLTIQRTQQEDSAVYLCASSTRQGRANYEQYFGPGTRLTVT.

This clone has just one count. The rearrangement uses TRBV4-3 and TRBJ2-1; D gene unclear. The V gene lost 0 bases and the J gene lost 0 bases, with 6 bases spanning the gap. Per germline, CDR1 LGHNA and CDR2 YSLEER. The CDR3 sequence is 15 residues long. The CDR3 spells CASSQDTGSYNEQFF. CDR3 sequence (DNA): TGCGCCAGCAGCCAAGATACGGGCTCCTACAATGAGCAGTTCTTC.

The V gene is TRBV6-5, the J gene TRBJ2-3, with a possible D match to TRBD2 (6 bases). CDR3 length equals 15 residues. V was shortened by 4 bases and J by 1 base, with 12 bases between the two germline ends. Germline CDR1 and CDR2: MNHEY and SVGAGI. This CDR3 reads CASSSKPGGTDTQYF. The CDR3 DNA is TGTGCCAGCAGTTCCAAGCCGGGGGGCACAGATACGCAGTATTTT.

This chain joins TRBV28 and TRBJ1-4, with D uncertain. The V and J ends lost 6 bases and 3 bases respectively, with 14 bases between them. The CDR3 has 15 residues. CDR1 and CDR2 (germline): MDHEN, SYDVKM. DNA of the CDR3: TGTGCCAGCAGCCGCAGGAATTCCGCTAATGAAAAACTGTTTTTT. Its translation is CASSRRNSANEKLFF.

The J gene is TRBJ2-7, the V gene TRBV6-1, with 10 bases aligning to TRBD2. Germline V gives CDR1 MNHNS, CDR2 SASEGT. The CDR3 covers 16 residues. The V and J ends lost 2 bases and 3 bases, in that order; junction bases with no gene match: 7. For the CDR3, the DNA is TGTGCCAGCAGTGAATGGGGAGCGGGAGGGAGCTACGAGCAGTACTTC. Translation gives CASSEWGAGGSYEQYF.

The chain joins TRBV7-9 to TRBJ2-4; perhaps D is TRBD1 or TRBD2 (6 bases each). CDR3 length: 11 amino acids. Germline loops: CDR1 SEHNR, CDR2 FQNEAQ (reference sequence). V lost 9 bases and J lost 7, with 10 bases in between. Here the CDR3 DNA reads TGTGCCAGTCAAGGGGGGAACATTCAGTACTTC. Translation gives CASQGGNIQYF.

The J gene is TRBJ2-1, the V gene TRBV7-6, with 10 bases aligning to TRBD1. Germline CDR1 reads SGHVS; CDR2 reads FNYEAQ. There are 16 residues in the CDR3. Germline trimming cut 4 bases from V and 3 bases from J; bases unmatched to any gene: 6. The CDR3 bases are TGTGCCAGCAGCTCACCGGGACAGGGGAGCTACAATGAGCAGTTCTTC. It encodes CASSSPGQGSYNEQFF.

As DNA, the CDR3 is TGTGCCAGCAGGCCAATAGCGAACACCGGGGAGCTGTTTTTT. Its translation: CASRPIANTGELFF. The chain is built from TRBV6-5 and TRBJ2-2; the D is unclear. The CDR3 runs 14 residues. Germline assignment: CDR1 MNHEY and CDR2 SVGAGI. Deletions cut 6 bases from V and 0 bases from J, with 8 bases between.

The chain recombines TRBV7-9 with TRBJ2-1, with a possible D match to TRBD2 (6 bases). Trimming stripped 4 bases from V and 5 bases from J, with 21 bases between. The CDR3 has 17 residues. CDR1 and CDR2 (germline): SEHNR, FQNEAQ (reference sequence). CDR3 sequence reads: CASSYGDGSGRDNEQFF. The CDR3, as DNA: TGTGCCAGCAGCTACGGGGACGGGAGCGGGCGGGACAATGAGCAGTTCTTC.

The V and J genes are TRBV18 and TRBJ2-4; 7 nucleotides agree with TRBD1. In germline, CDR1 is KGHSH, CDR2 LQKENI. Trimming at V came to 6 bases and at J to 6 bases, leaving 14 bases not matched to a gene. The CDR3 consists of 16 residues. The CDR3 DNA follows: TGTGCCAGCTCCCCGGATGAACCGGGACAGCGAAACATTCAGTACTTC. Its translation: CASSPDEPGQRNIQYF.

J is TRBJ2-3 and V is TRBV2; D perhaps matches TRBD2 (5 bases). The length of the CDR3 is 11 residues. The V gene's germline CDR1 is SNHLY and CDR2 FYNNEI. V lost 8 bases and J lost 3, with 6 bases in between. The CDR3 sequence: CASGETDTQYF. CDR3 coding DNA: TGTGCCAGCGGGGAGACAGATACGCAGTATTTT. Supplemented by reference TRBV2 and TRBJ2-3, the full variable domain reads EPEVTQTPSHQVTQMGQEVILRCVPISNHLYFYWYRQILGQKVEFLVSFYNNEISEKSEIFDDQFSVERPDGSNFTLKIRSTKLEDSAMYFCASGETDTQYFGPGTRLTVL.

CDR3 in DNA: TGTGCCAGCACTTCCTCGAGGGAGACCCAGTACTTC. It is translated as CASTSSRETQYF. This sequence joins TRBV28 and TRBJ2-5, with D uncertain. CDR1 is MDHEN, CDR2 SYDVKM, per germline. The CDR3 is 12 amino acids. Trimming pared 7 bases from V and 5 bases from J, leaving 11 bases between.

CDR3 residues: CASSYRGSNTGELFF. CDR3 DNA: TGTGCCAGCAGTTACCGAGGGTCGAACACCGGGGAGCTGTTTTTT. This sequence joins TRBV6-2 or TRBV6-3 and TRBJ2-2, with D possibly matching TRBD2 (5 bases). Trimming removed 2 bases from V and 0 bases from J, with 7 bases in between. Germline V lookup: CDR1 MNHEY, CDR2 SVGEGT. The CDR3 length is 15 residues.

This clone has only one observation. The chain recombines TRBV9 with TRBJ2-1, with 7 bases that match TRBD2. This CDR3 region has 16 residues. V gave up 6 bases and J gave up 0 bases; unmatched junction bases: 9. Germline V gene sequence: CDR1 SGDLS, CDR2 YYNGEE. In DNA, the CDR3 is TGTGCCAGCAACCCACTAGCGACCGGCTCCTACAATGAGCAGTTCTTC. The encoded protein is CASNPLATGSYNEQFF.

The chain is built from TRBV12-3 or TRBV12-4 and TRBJ2-1, with D unresolved. This CDR3 region has 11 residues. V was trimmed by 7 bases and J by 12 bases, leaving 13 bases between them. The CDR3: CASTAGTWQFF. Here the CDR3 DNA reads TGTGCCAGCACCGCCGGCACCTGGCAGTTCTTC.

This sequence joins TRBV10-3 and TRBJ1-1, with D tentatively TRBD1 (5 bases). The ends were cut back, 0 bases at V and 3 bases at J, with 14 bases in the middle. The V gene's germline CDR1 is ENHRY and CDR2 SYGVKD. CDR3 length: 16 residues. The CDR3 DNA reads as TGTGCCATCAGTGAGTCGGGGGATGTGGGTTACACTGAAGCTTTCTTT. Its translation: CAISESGDVGYTEAFF.

This clone was observed once. CDR3 residues: CASSNRATDTQYF. The CDR3 DNA reads as TGTGCCAGTAGTAACAGGGCCACAGATACGCAGTATTTT. The chain combines TRBV19 with TRBJ2-3; D possibly corresponds to TRBD1 (6 bases). The CDR3 spans 13 residues. CDR1 is LNHDA and CDR2 is SQIVND in the germline V gene (reference sequence). The germline V and J ends were trimmed by 4 bases and 2 bases, with 7 bases remaining between them.

This chain links TRBV5-1 with TRBJ2-1; 7 bases agree with TRBD2. V shed 4 bases and J 0 bases; nucleotides not matched to a gene: 7. The CDR3 runs to 16 residues. Germline V gives CDR1 SGHRS, CDR2 YFSETQ. CDR3 sequence reads: CASSPTSSGSYNEQFF. The CDR3 DNA reads as TGCGCCAGCAGCCCAACTTCTAGCGGCTCCTACAATGAGCAGTTCTTC.

This clone showed up just a few times. This rearrangement joins TRBV5-4 to TRBJ2-7, with 7 bases that match TRBD1. V shed 2 bases, J shed 3 bases, and the junction held 2 bases outside the gene matches. The germline CDR1 and CDR2 sequences are SGHNT and YYREEE (reference sequence). The CDR3 contains 13 residues. This chain's CDR3 is CASSFDRVYEQYF. In DNA form, the CDR3 reads TGTGCCAGCAGCTTCGACAGGGTCTACGAGCAGTACTTC.

This clone came up a few times. The chain combines TRBV24-1 with TRBJ2-1, with a weak D call TRBD1 (6 bases). The CDR3 has 15 amino acids. Looked up from germline, CDR1 is KGHDR and CDR2 is SFDVKD. V lost 4 bases to trimming and J lost 8 bases, with 17 bases between them. DNA for the CDR3: TGTGCCACCAGTGAGATCGACAGGCCTGGGCATGAGCAGTTCTTC. Translating gives CATSEIDRPGHEQFF.

In this sample, this clone turned up once. CDR3: CASSPQGQGIQPQHF. The CDR3 bases are TGTGCCAGCTCACCTCAGGGACAGGGGATTCAGCCCCAGCATTTT. V gene TRBV18 combines with J gene TRBJ1-5; TRBD1 matches 10 bases. Per germline, CDR1 KGHSH and CDR2 LQKENI. The CDR3 sequence is 15 residues long. J was trimmed by 6 bases and V by 3 bases; bases with no gene match: 5.

This clone was observed a handful of times. V usage is TRBV7-9 and J usage is TRBJ2-1, with 7 nucleotides matching TRBD1. The CDR3 extends over 17 amino acids. The germline CDR1 and CDR2 sequences are SEHNR and FQNEAQ (reference sequence). V lost 4 bases and J lost 1; bases outside the gene matches: 10. This CDR3 reads CASSSLPGQRSYNEQFF. CDR3 nucleotide sequence: TGTGCCAGCAGCTCTCTACCGGGACAGCGGTCCTACAATGAGCAGTTCTTC.

The V call is TRBV6-5, the J call TRBJ2-7; D is unresolved. V lost 6 bases and J 2 bases, leaving 5 bases between the germline ends. The germline gives CDR1 MNHEY, CDR2 SVGAGI. CDR3 size: 11 residues. The chain's CDR3 is CASRGTYEQYF. Written as DNA, the CDR3 is TGTGCCAGCAGGGGCACCTACGAGCAGTACTTC.

CDR3 sequence: CASSVGVGNYGYTF. DNA for the CDR3: TGTGCCAGCAGCGTAGGGGTTGGTAACTATGGCTACACCTTC. V usage is TRBV9 and J usage is TRBJ1-2; no definite D call. Trimming left V 0 bases short and J 1 base short, with 7 bases between. The germline gives CDR1 SGDLS, CDR2 YYNGEE. This CDR3 spans 14 amino acids.

J is TRBJ2-2 and V is TRBV28; 12 bases match TRBD2. This CDR3 is 15 amino acids long. With V trimmed by 7 bases and J by 8 bases, 8 bases remained unmatched. CDR1 and CDR2 (germline): MDHEN, SYDVKM. The CDR3 region has the DNA TGTGCCAGCACCTCTAGCGGGAGGGTACCGGGGGAGCTGTTTTTT. Its protein is CASTSSGRVPGELFF.